These T cell receptor beta chains were read from a single sample in a study of tumor and adjacent non-tumor tissue in lung cancer. TCRdb reprocessed the multiplex PCR reads via MiXCR and lists one record per CDR3 protein. The sample carries 91,000 or so distinct CDR3 sequences, about 72% recorded once. The material sequenced was lung tumor tissue. The receptors derive from a man aged 55-75 years with non-small cell lung cancer. Each CDR3 is given with its conserved first and last residue. D genes are given only for firm matches. The listing skips clone size in some rows; elsewhere it reads once, few, many or a size class.

TRBJ1-2 . . TRBV12-3/TRBV12-4 TGTGCCAGCAGTTTCCGCGCTGAAGCTGGCTACACCTTC CASSFRAEAGYTF
TRBJ2-5 many . TRBV4-1 TGCGCCAGCAGCCAAGTGGCTAGCGTTGGGGAGACCCAGTACTTC CASSQVASVGETQYF
TRBJ2-2 many TRBD1 TRBV6-6 TGTGCCAGCAGGGGACAGGGCCTCACCGGGGAGCTGTTTTTT CASRGQGLTGELFF
TRBJ2-3 many TRBD2 TRBV7-8 TGTGCCAGCAGCTTGGGGGGGGGGTCAGATACGCAGTATTTT CASSLGGGSDTQYF
TRBJ2-1 . . TRBV28 TGTACCAGCGGCCCGCGGTTTGAGCAGTTCTTC CTSGPRFEQFF
TRBJ2-7 . . TRBV20-1 TGCAATGCTAGAACCCACGATTCCTACGAGCAGTACTTC CNARTHDSYEQYF
TRBJ2-1 once TRBD1 TRBV6-2/TRBV6-3 TGTGCCAGCAGGAAACATGGACAGGGGGCTTATAATGAGCAATTCTTC CASRKHGQGAYNEQFF
TRBJ2-3 . . TRBV5-4 TGTGCCAGCAGCTTCGTGACAGATACGCAATGTTTT CASSFVTDTQCF
TRBJ2-2 . . TRBV6-2/TRBV6-3 TGTGCCAGCGCTAAACCGGGACCCCAACGCCCCGGGGAGCTGTTTTTT CASAKPGPQRPGELFF
TRBJ2-6 . . TRBV4-1 TGCGCCAGCAGCCTTTGGGGGGGGACAACGAGCTCTGGGGCCAACGTCCTGACTTTC CASSLWGGTTSSGANVLTF
TRBJ2-5 . . TRBV20-1 TGCGGTGCTAGAACGGACGGTGAGACCCAGTACTTC CGARTDGETQYF
TRBJ2-1 . . TRBV7-9 TGTGCCATCAGCTTCGCCGGGGGAGGCTCCTACAATGAGCAGTTCTTC CAISFAGGGSYNEQFF
TRBJ2-5 . . TRBV6-5 TGTGCCAGCGACCGGGCTAAGGGGGAGACCCAGTACTTC CASDRAKGETQYF
TRBJ1-3 many . TRBV4-2 TGTGCCAGCAGCCAAGTGGGCTCTGGAAACACCATATATTTT CASSQVGSGNTIYF
TRBJ2-5 . TRBD2 TRBV5-1 TGCACCAGCAGCTTGGAGGCGGGAGGGTCAGTGACCCAGTACTTC CTSSLEAGGSVTQYF
TRBJ2-1 . . TRBV29-1 TGCAGCATTGAACTATACTCCTACAATGAACAGTTCTTC CSIELYSYNEQFF
TRBJ1-3 . TRBD1 TRBV5-1 TGCGCCAGCAACTTGGCCGGACAGGCGTTCTCTGGAAACACCATATATTTT CASNLAGQAFSGNTIYF
TRBJ2-2 . . TRBV11-2 TGTGCCTGTAGTTCACGACAGAACACCGGGGAGCTGTTTTTT CACSSRQNTGELFF
TRBJ2-7 . . TRBV6-1 TGTGCCAGCGCGAGGAGCTACGAGCAGTACTTC CASARSYEQYF
TRBJ2-3 few . TRBV6-6 TGTGGCAGCAGCCGCACTGGATCAGATACGCAGTATTTT CGSSRTGSDTQYF
TRBJ2-5 many . TRBV4-2 TGTGCCAGCAGCCGAGAAGCCCAGGGGGGGGGGATTCTGCTGGAGACCCAGTACTTC CASSREAQGGGILLETQYF
TRBJ2-2 . . TRBV11-2 TGTGCCATCAGCTTAGATATCGTGGCCGGGGAAATGTTTTTT CAISLDIVAGEMFF
TRBJ1-1 few TRBD1 TRBV30 TGTGCCGGTACAGGGGCGGGGGGAGACACTGAAGCTTTCTTT CAGTGAGGDTEAFF
TRBJ2-5 . TRBD1 TRBV4-2 TGTGCCAGCAGCCCCCAAGCCACGCAGGGGGCGCATGGGCTAGCATTACAAGAGACCCAGAACTTC CASSPQATQGAHGLALQETQNF
TRBJ1-4 . . TRBV20-1 TGCAGTGCTAGTACAGACAGCGCAACTAATGAAAAACTGTTTTTT CSASTDSATNEKLFF
TRBJ1-2 . . TRBV5-6 TGTGCCAGCAGCTTACGCTATGGCTACACCTTC CASSLRYGYTF
TRBJ1-1 many . TRBV12-3/TRBV12-4 TGTGCCAGCAGTTTGGGCTCGAACACTGAAGCTTTCTTT CASSLGSNTEAFF
TRBJ2-5 many . TRBV29-1 TGCAGCGTTTCTCTGACAGAAGAGACCCAGTACTTC CSVSLTEETQYF
TRBJ2-2 medium-sized TRBD1 TRBV11-1 TGTGCCAGCAGCAACAGGGGAGAGAACACCGGGGAGCTGTTTTTT CASSNRGENTGELFF
TRBJ1-5 . TRBD1 TRBV10-3 TGTGCCATCAGTAGATATCCGGGACAGGGTCATCAGCCCCAGCATTTT CAISRYPGQGHQPQHF
TRBJ2-2 many . TRBV29-1 TGCAGCTATGGGGGTTCCGGGGAGCTGTTTTTT CSYGGSGELFF
TRBJ1-6 . TRBD1 TRBV4-1 TGCGCCAGCAGCCGCCCGGAGGGGGCAGTGTGTAATTCACCCCTCCACTTT CASSRPEGAVCNSPLHF
TRBJ2-7 many TRBD1 TRBV28 TGTGCCAGCAGTTCGGGACAGGGGGCCTACGAGCAGTACTTC CASSSGQGAYEQYF
TRBJ1-5 . . TRBV6-6 TGTGCCAGCAGGCCCGGGGTCACGGCGTTTGGCGGTCAGCCCCAGCATTTT CASRPGVTAFGGQPQHF
TRBJ1-3 . . TRBV6-2/TRBV6-3 TGTGCCAGCAGAAGAGGAAACGCCATATATTTT CASRRGNAIYF
TRBJ1-1 . . TRBV29-1 TGCAGCGTTGGTGGGGAAATGAATACTGAAGCTTTCTTT CSVGGEMNTEAFF
TRBJ2-3 . . TRBV13 TGTGCCAGTGAGGTAGAGGGAAAGTCGAATACGCAGTATTTT CASEVEGKSNTQYF
TRBJ1-4 . . TRBV4-3 TGCGCCAGCAGCCCGGGGGTCGCTAATGAAAAACTGTTTTTT CASSPGVANEKLFF
TRBJ2-1 many TRBD2 TRBV29-1 TGCAGCGTTGAAGATGGGACTAGCGGGAATGAGCAGTTCTTC CSVEDGTSGNEQFF
TRBJ1-1 once . TRBV5-1 TGCGCCAGCAGCATCCAGGGGATTAGAGAAGCTCTCTTT CASSIQGIREALF
TRBJ2-3 . . TRBV5-6 TGTGCCAGCAGCTTGGAGGTCGGAGCGCTGTATTTT CASSLEVGALYF
TRBJ2-3 many TRBD2 TRBV11-2 TGTGCCAGCAGCTTAGGTATAACTAGCGGGAGCACAGATACGCAGTATTTT CASSLGITSGSTDTQYF
TRBJ2-3 many TRBD2 TRBV4-2 TGTGCCAGCAGCCAAGCCTTAGGGGGACTAGCGGGAAATACGCAGTATTTT CASSQALGGLAGNTQYF
TRBJ2-7 . TRBD1 TRBV5-6 TGTGCCAGCACTTTTACAGGGGGAACCTACGGGCAGTACTTC CASTFTGGTYGQYF
TRBJ2-7 many TRBD2 TRBV20-1 TGCAGTGCTAGAGAGGCCTTGGCGGGAGTGGAGAAAGAGCAGTACTTC CSAREALAGVEKEQYF
TRBJ2-6 . . TRBV4-1 TGCGCCGGCTGCCAAAGGGGCTCTGGGGCCAACGTCCTGACTTTC CAGCQRGSGANVLTF
TRBJ1-6 . . TRBV14 TGTGCCAGCAGCCGCAGACCGGGACCCCGAGCCTATAATTCACCACTCCACTTT CASSRRPGPRAYNSPLHF
TRBJ2-1 . . TRBV6-2/TRBV6-3 TGTGCCAGCAGTGGGGTGAATGAGCGGTTCTTC CASSGVNERFF
TRBJ1-2 . TRBD1 TRBV11-3 TGTGCTAGCAGCTCGACAGGGTCTTGGGGTTACACCTTC CASSSTGSWGYTF
TRBJ2-5 . . TRBV6-1 TGTGCCAGCAGTGAAGAGTGGGGTAGGGTGACCCAGTACTTC CASSEEWGRVTQYF
TRBJ1-6 once . TRBV4-2 TGTGCTAGCAGCCAAAAGGGCAGTAGTTCACCCCTCCACTTT CASSQKGSSSPLHF